The entry below describes one T cell receptor beta chain. The antigen this receptor binds is unknown. One base away there is no much larger clone; base qualities are not given. This sample is part of a study of cytotoxic CD8 clonotypes in ibrutinib-treated CLL (dated by TCRdb to about 2021). In terms of the full investigation: The cohort included about 15 treatment-naive and 11 relapsed/refractory patients; some 18 were IGHV unmutated. Cryopreserved peripheral blood mononuclear cells were collected at three points: before therapy, at response, and at either sustained remission or disease progression. Responses were partial in around 25 patients and complete in 2; after median approximately 5.5 years follow-up, some 14 stayed in remission and about twelve progressed. Of the approximately 86 participants in the trial, roughly 26 had longitudinal samples available. On average, each sample yielded 255,043 productive templates and 80,000 to 95,000 productive rearrangements. Every remission and progressive disease sample was obtained while ibrutinib was still being received by the patients. Response samples were obtained after a median of approximately twelve months of treatment, with a range of roughly 6 to 36 months. What the research found in general, with its limitations: An increase in clonality was observed at ibrutinib response, with clonality remaining stable during sustained remission and falling back toward baseline at progression. Public clonotypes were rare and either shrank or stayed stable during treatment, and the rise in clonality at ibrutinib response reflected expansion of private clonotypes. At baseline, clonality was higher than in age-matched healthy donors and showed a strong correlation with circulating CD8+ T-cell counts. Sampling times were not matched between sustained-remission and progressing patients, and lymph node repertoires were not studied.

The goal of deep resolution MiSeq sequencing was a depth between 1 in 1 million and 1 in 200,000 T cells, and coverage averaged 10x per clonotype. The immunoSEQ hsTCRB Kit was used to generate TCR beta libraries. Concerning the study's data processing: The data were analyzed with ImmunoSEQ Analyzer and ImmunoSEQ Data Assistant, and V, D and J gene assignments followed IMGT definitions. Clonality was computed as one minus normalized Shannon entropy of productive rearrangement frequencies, ranging from 0 to 1. Only overrepresented clonotypes making up at least 0.05% of the repertoire of each patient were included in the public clonotype analysis. Some 13 age-matched healthy donor repertoires from immuneACCESS served as clonality controls. The clones in this table, taken by TCRdb from immuneACCESS, are in-frame only. Not every clone is retained; where verified, under half of the shortfall comes from an unresolved V gene, and the cause of the rest is unknown. The V and J calls and the clone size are those of that table, but D and trimming were determined from the DNA. The table for this sample lists about 200,000 clones; over 60% of them were counted only once. The ten largest make up over 10% of the sample.

Taken with the paper, the label for time point translates to: approximately 25 months on ibrutinib. For TCR beta library preparation, approximately 2 micrograms of genomic DNA was extracted from cryopreserved PBMCs. High-throughput TCR beta sequencing was performed on longitudinal blood samples from CLL patients receiving ibrutinib monotherapy. The patients took part in an open-label, single-center phase 2 trial of ibrutinib monotherapy. This sequence originates from a human donor with chronic lymphocytic leukemia. The input for sequencing was PBMCs, taken after 24 months of ibrutinib treatment.

The CDR3: CASSLDGAWGYTF. The DNA is as follows: TGTGCCAGCAGCCTGGACGGGGCGTGGGGCTACACCTTC. The V and J segments used are TRBV5-5 and TRBJ1-2; TRBD1 might be the D gene, on 5 matching bases. CDR1 and CDR2, per the germline V gene (reference sequence), are SGHKS and YYEKEE. The V end loses 4 bases and the J end loses 8 bases, and a stretch of 15 bases separates them. Its CDR3 holds 13 amino acids, cysteine through phenylalanine. Of all the DNA, just the CDR3 is kept, 39 bases in frame from base 1.